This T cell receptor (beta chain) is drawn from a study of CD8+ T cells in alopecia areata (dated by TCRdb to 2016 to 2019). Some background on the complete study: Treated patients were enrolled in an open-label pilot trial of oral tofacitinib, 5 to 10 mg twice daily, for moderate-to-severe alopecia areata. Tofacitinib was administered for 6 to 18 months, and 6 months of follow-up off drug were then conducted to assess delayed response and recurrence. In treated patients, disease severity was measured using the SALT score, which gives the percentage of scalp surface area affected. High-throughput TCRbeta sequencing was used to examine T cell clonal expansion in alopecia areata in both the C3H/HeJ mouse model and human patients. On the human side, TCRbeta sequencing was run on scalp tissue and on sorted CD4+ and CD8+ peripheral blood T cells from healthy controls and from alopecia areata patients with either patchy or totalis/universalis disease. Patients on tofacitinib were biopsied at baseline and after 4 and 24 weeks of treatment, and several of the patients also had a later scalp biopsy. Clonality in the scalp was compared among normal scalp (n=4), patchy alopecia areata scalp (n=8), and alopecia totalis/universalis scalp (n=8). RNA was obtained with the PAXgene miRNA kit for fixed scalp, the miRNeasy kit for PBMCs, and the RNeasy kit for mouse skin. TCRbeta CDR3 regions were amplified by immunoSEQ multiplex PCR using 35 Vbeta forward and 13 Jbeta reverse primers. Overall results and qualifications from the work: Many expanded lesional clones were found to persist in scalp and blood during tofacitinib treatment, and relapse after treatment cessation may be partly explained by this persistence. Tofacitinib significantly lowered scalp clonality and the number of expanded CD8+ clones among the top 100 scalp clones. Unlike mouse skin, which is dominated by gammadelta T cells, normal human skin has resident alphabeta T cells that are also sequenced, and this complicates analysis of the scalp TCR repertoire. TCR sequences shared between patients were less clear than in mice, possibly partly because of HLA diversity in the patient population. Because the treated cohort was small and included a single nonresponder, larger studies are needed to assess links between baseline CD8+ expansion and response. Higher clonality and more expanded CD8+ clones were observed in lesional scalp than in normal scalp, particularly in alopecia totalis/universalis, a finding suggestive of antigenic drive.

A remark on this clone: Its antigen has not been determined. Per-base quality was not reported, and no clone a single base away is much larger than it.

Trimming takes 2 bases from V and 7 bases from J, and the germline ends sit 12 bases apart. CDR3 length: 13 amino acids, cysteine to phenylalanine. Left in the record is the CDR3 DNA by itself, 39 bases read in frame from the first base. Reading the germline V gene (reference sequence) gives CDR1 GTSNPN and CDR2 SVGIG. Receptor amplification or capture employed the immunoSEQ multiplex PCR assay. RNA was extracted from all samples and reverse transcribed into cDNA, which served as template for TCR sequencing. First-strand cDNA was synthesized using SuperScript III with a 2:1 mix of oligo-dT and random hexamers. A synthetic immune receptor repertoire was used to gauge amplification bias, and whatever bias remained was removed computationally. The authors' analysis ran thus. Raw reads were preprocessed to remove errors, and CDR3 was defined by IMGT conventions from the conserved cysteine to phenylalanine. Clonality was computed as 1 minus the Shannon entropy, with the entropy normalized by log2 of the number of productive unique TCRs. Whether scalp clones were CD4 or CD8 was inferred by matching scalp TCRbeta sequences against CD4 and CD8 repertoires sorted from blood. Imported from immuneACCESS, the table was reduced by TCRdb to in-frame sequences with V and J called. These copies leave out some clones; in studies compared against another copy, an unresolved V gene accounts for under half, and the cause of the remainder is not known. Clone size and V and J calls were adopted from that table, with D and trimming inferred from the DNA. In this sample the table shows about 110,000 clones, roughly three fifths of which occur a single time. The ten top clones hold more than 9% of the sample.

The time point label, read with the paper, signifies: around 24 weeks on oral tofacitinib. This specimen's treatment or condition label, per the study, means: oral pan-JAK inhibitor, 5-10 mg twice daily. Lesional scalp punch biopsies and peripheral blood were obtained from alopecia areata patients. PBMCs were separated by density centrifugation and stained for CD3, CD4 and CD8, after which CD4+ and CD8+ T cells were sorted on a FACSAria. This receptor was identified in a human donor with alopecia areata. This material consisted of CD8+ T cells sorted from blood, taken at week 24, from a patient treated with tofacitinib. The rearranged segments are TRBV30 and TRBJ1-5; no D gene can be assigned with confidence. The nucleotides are TGTGCCTGGAGTTGGGAGGGCCGGCAGCCCCAGCATTTT. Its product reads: CAWSWEGRQPQHF.